The clone carrying this TCR beta chain was seen only once. Germline CDR1 and CDR2: MNHEY and SMNVEV (reference sequence). The CDR3 contains 17 residues. The trim removed 2 bases at V and 3 bases at J, leaving 9 bases unmatched. These data come from a study of blood T cell repertoires in COVID-19. On the study more broadly: Spain, Italy and the United States supplied samples that represented acute and convalescent COVID-19. PBMCs, B-cell-depleted T cells, or T cells were the source of the cDNA or gDNA that made up the material.

In the original processing: Quantification of nucleated cells was approximated via reference gene primer amplification. Sequencing used immunoSEQ multiplex PCR; TCRdb keeps in-frame clones, though not all of them. The V and J calls and clone size come from that table; D and trimming were worked out from the DNA. The sample carries approximately 45,000 clones, about 89% recorded once. Followed over time, Seattle patients had been enrolled while infection was active. The chain is built from TRBV27 and TRBJ2-2; TRBD1 matches 7 bases. The sequence was obtained from a woman of 80 years or more with COVID-19, enrolled during active disease. The sequenced sample was peripheral blood. The CDR3 sequence is CASSLEGGQGYTGELFF. CDR3 sequence (DNA): TGTGCCAGCAGTTTAGAAGGGGGCCAGGGGTACACCGGGGAGCTGTTTTTT.